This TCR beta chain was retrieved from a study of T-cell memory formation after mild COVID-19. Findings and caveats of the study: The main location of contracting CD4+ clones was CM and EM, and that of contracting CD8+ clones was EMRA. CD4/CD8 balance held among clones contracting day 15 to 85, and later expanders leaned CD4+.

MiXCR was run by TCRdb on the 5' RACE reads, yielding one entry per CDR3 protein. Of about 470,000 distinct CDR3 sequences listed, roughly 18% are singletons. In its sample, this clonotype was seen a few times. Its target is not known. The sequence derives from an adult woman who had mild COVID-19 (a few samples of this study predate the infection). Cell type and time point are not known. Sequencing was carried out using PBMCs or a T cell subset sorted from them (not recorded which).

The CDR3 DNA sequence: TGCGCCAGCCTTGGCAGGGGGCATGGGAACACTGAAGCTTTCTTT. The encoded protein is CASLGRGHGNTEAFF. The chain joins TRBV5-1 to TRBJ1-1; 8 bases are shared with TRBD1. The CDR3 sequence is 15 residues long. V was clipped by 7 bases and J by 1 base; unmatched bases: 9. In germline, CDR1 is SGHRS, CDR2 YFSETQ.